Listed here are 9 T cell receptor beta chains from one sample, sequenced in a study of blood T cell repertoires in COVID-19 (dated by TCRdb to 2018 to 2020). Library prep was done by the immunoSEQ multiplex PCR assay. TCRdb stores this immuneACCESS table with in-frame sequences only. Part of the clones is absent; in the studies checked, under half of the shortfall reflects unresolved V genes, and no reason is known for the rest. This sample holds roughly 46,000 clones; about four fifths were observed only once. The ten top clones hold around 7.4% of the sample. The sequenced material came from peripheral blood. The receptors stem from a man between 60 and 70 years old with active COVID-19.

This clone showed up just a few times. The chain couples TRBV11-2 to TRBJ2-3; the match to TRBD2 covers 13 bases. The V gene end was trimmed by 1 base and the J gene end by 5 bases; junction bases not matched to a gene: 9. CDR1 is SGHAT and CDR2 is FQNNGV in the germline V gene. The CDR3 loop spans 18 amino acids. DNA of the CDR3: TGTGCCAGCAGCTTAGGCTCACTAGCGGGGGGGCGTGGAGATACGCAGTATTTT. Translation gives CASSLGSLAGGRGDTQYF.

The chain couples TRBV29-1 to TRBJ1-2; no definite D call. Germline CDR1 and CDR2: SQVTM and ANQGSEA. The CDR3 covers 14 residues. Between the trimmed V and J ends, which lost 0 bases and 0 bases, there was a span of 8 bases. CDR3 residues: CSVEEWLANYGYTF. The DNA of the CDR3 is TGCAGCGTTGAAGAGTGGCTGGCTAACTATGGCTACACCTTC.

This chain links TRBV19 with TRBJ1-5; D is perhaps TRBD1 (5 bases). Deletions cut 1 base from V and 6 bases from J, with 13 bases between. Germline lookup yields CDR1 LNHDA and CDR2 SQIVND (reference sequence). The CDR3 runs 15 residues. CDR3 residues: CASSIAARATQPQHF. CDR3 DNA sequence: TGTGCCAGTAGTATAGCGGCCAGGGCGACTCAGCCCCAGCATTTT.

The J gene is TRBJ2-7, the V gene TRBV7-9; 8 bases fit TRBD1. V lost 1 base and J lost 2; bases outside the gene matches: 1. This CDR3 contains 14 residues. Germline values: CDR1 SEHNR, CDR2 FQNEAQ (reference sequence). This CDR3 reads CASSLGQGTYEQYF. The CDR3 bases are TGTGCCAGCAGCTTAGGACAGGGGACCTACGAGCAGTACTTC. The whole variable domain, filled in from reference TRBV7-9 and TRBJ2-7, reads DTGVSQNPRHKITKRGQNVTFRCDPISEHNRLYWYRQTLGQGPEFLTYFQNEAQLEKSRLLSDRFSAERPKGSFSTLEIQRTEQGDSAMYLCASSLGQGTYEQYFGPGTRLTVT.

The rearrangement uses TRBV6-5 and TRBJ1-3; tentatively, D is TRBD1 (6 bases). CDR1 and CDR2 from the germline V gene are MNHEY and SVGAGI. CDR3 length: 14 amino acids. Trimming removed 7 bases from V and 2 bases from J, with 12 bases in between. CDR3 sequence reads: CASTGQITGNTIYF. DNA for the CDR3: TGTGCCAGCACCGGACAGATTACTGGAAACACCATATATTTT.

The rearrangement joins TRBV18 to TRBJ1-2; 11 bases are a match to TRBD1. Germline V gives CDR1 KGHSH, CDR2 LQKENI. V shed 4 bases, J shed 6 bases, and the junction held 4 bases outside the gene matches. The CDR3 sequence is 14 residues long. The chain's CDR3 is CASSQDRGLDGYTF. CDR3 nucleotide sequence: TGTGCCAGCTCACAGGACAGGGGGCTCGATGGCTACACCTTC.

This chain connects TRBV7-8 to TRBJ2-5, with TRBD1 matching 7 bases. There are 15 residues in the CDR3. Trimming cost V 5 bases and J 8 bases; bases outside gene matches: 14. Looked up from germline, CDR1 is SGHVS and CDR2 is FQNEAQ. Written as DNA, the CDR3 is TGTGCCAGCAGCCCCAGGGGGATACAAGAGTTCACCCAGTACTTC. It encodes CASSPRGIQEFTQYF.

The chain links TRBV9 to TRBJ1-3; D is uncertain. This CDR3 has 15 amino acids. CDR1 SGDLS and CDR2 YYNGEE come from the germline V gene. The germline V and J ends were trimmed by 1 base and 4 bases, with 12 bases remaining between them. For the CDR3, the DNA is TGTGCCAGCAGCGTACGACCTCTCGGGGGAAACACCATATATTTT. It is translated as CASSVRPLGGNTIYF.

The chain employs TRBV6-1 and TRBJ2-1, with a tentative D call TRBD1 (6 bases). V lost 0 bases and J 0 bases, leaving 6 bases between the germline ends. Germline V lookup: CDR1 MNHNS, CDR2 SASEGT. CDR3 size: 15 residues. CDR3 in amino acids: CASSEAGGSYNEQFF. The CDR3 DNA sequence: TGTGCCAGCAGTGAAGCAGGGGGCTCCTACAATGAGCAGTTCTTC.